This T cell receptor (beta chain) was found in a study of glioma-infiltrating T cells after dendritic cell vaccination. As for the study in general: Dendritic cell vaccination trial patients had either newly diagnosed or recurrent glioblastoma. Between about 2003 and 2013, patients got autologous tumor lysate-pulsed dendritic cell vaccines.

CDR1 and CDR2 (germline): GTSNPN, SVGIG (reference sequence). This CDR3 has 13 amino acids. The germline V and J ends were trimmed by 3 bases and 0 bases, with 6 bases remaining between them. Some clones are missing from TCRdb's copy, which holds only in-frame ones; the method was immunoSEQ multiplex PCR. Of some 70,000 clones listed, approximately 80% are singletons. V is TRBV30 and J is TRBJ1-5; D is unresolved. Here the sequenced sample was blood, taken before dendritic cell vaccination. This receptor was obtained from a human donor with glioblastoma. The DNA of the CDR3 is TGTGCCTGGAGACGGGGTAGCAATCAGCCCCAGCATTTT. This gives the protein CAWRRGSNQPQHF.